This T cell receptor (beta chain) was sequenced in a study of cytomegalovirus exposure and HLA in healthy donors. Method: immunoSEQ multiplex PCR; TCRdb's copy keeps in-frame clones and lacks some. The repertoire holds 220,000 or so clones, with over 70% as singletons. The sequencing input was PBMCs. This TCR came from a woman aged 25 to 39 in good health and CMV-seropositive.

CDR3 sequence: CAWSVGASGSNAGELFF. In DNA form, the CDR3 reads TGTGCCTGGAGTGTAGGGGCTAGCGGGAGTAACGCCGGGGAGCTGTTTTTT. V is TRBV30 and J is TRBJ2-2; TRBD2 agrees at 10 bases. Germline V CDR1 and CDR2: GTSNPN, SVGIG (reference sequence). After removal of 0 bases from V and 6 bases from J, the junction contained 10 bases not matched to a gene. This CDR3 spans 17 amino acids. The variable domain in full, with the rest retrieved from reference TRBV30 and TRBJ2-2, is SQTIHQWPATLVQPVGSPLSLECTVEGTSNPNLYWYRQAAGRGLQLLFYSVGIGQISSEVPQNLSASRPQDRQFILSSKKLLLSDSGFYLCAWSVGASGSNAGELFFGEGSRLTVL.